This TCR beta chain comes out of a study of blood T cell repertoires in COVID-19. The CDR3 spans 15 residues. Germline-derived CDR1 and CDR2 are SEHNR and FQNEAQ (reference sequence). V was clipped by 5 bases and J by 7 bases, with 18 bases between them. Clones were sequenced by immunoSEQ multiplex PCR, and TCRdb holds only the in-frame ones, with some missing. Of around 200,000 clones in the sample, around 85% were seen once. Sample: PBMCs or T cells enriched from blood (not recorded which). The TCR comes from a man aged 35 to 55 who had recovered from COVID-19. The chain joins TRBV7-9 to TRBJ2-1; no clear D gene. The CDR3 here is CASSPRLGPRNEQFF. CDR3 DNA: TGTGCCAGCAGCCCGCGGTTAGGCCCTAGAAATGAGCAGTTCTTC.